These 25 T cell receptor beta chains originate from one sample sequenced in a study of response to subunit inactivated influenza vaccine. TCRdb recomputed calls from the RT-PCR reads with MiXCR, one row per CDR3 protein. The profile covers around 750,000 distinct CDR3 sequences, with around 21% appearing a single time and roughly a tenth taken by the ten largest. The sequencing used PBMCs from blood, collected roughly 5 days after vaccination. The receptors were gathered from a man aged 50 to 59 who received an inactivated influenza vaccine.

The CDR3 is CSVAGQGREQYF. DNA of the CDR3: TGCAGCGTTGCGGGGCAGGGTCGCGAGCAGTACTTC. The rearrangement links TRBV29-1 to TRBJ2-7; TRBD1 or TRBD2 may be the D gene (5 bases each). CDR3 length: 12 residues. The ends were cut back, 4 bases at V and 6 bases at J, with 13 bases in the middle. Germline CDR1 SQVTM, CDR2 ANQGSEA.

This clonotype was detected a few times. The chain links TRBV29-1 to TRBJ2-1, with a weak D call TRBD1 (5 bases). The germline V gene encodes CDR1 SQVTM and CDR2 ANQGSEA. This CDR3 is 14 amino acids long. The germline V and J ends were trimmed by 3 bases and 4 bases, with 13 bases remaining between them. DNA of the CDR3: TGCAGCGTTGATAGGGGTTTAGGGTACAATGAGCAGTTCTTC. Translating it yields CSVDRGLGYNEQFF.

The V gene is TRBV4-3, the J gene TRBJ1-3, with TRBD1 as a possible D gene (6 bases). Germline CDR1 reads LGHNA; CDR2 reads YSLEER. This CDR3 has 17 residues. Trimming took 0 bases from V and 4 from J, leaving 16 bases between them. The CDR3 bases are TGCGCCAGCAGCCAAGATTTTGACAGGAAGGACGGAAACACCATATATTTT. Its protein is CASSQDFDRKDGNTIYF.

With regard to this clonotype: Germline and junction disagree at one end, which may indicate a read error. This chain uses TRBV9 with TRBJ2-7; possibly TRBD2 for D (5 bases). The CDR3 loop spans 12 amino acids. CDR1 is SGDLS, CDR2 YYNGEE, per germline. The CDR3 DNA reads TGTGCCAGCAGCGTAGAGGCGGGCTACCTCTTCTTC. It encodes CASSVEAGYLFF.

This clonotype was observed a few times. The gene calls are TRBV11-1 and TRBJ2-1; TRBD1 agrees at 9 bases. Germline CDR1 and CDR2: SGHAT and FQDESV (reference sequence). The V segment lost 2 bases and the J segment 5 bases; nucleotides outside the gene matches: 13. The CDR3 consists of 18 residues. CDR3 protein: CASSLMGVGTGINNEQFF. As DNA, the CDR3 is TGTGCCAGCAGCTTAATGGGAGTTGGGACAGGGATTAACAATGAGCAGTTCTTC.

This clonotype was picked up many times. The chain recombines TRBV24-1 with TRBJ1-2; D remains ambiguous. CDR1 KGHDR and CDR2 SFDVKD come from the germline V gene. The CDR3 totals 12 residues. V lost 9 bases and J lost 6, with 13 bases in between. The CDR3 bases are TGTGCCACCTACAGCATTTCCGATGGCTACACCTTC. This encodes CATYSISDGYTF.

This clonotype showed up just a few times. Written as DNA, the CDR3 is TGCGCCAGCAGCTCATACGTCAGCAACGAGCAGTACTTC. As protein: CASSSYVSNEQYF. This rearrangement joins TRBV4-3 to TRBJ2-7; D gene unclear. V was trimmed by 5 bases and J by 5 bases, leaving 13 bases between them. The CDR3 spans 13 residues. In germline, CDR1 is LGHNA, CDR2 YSLEER.

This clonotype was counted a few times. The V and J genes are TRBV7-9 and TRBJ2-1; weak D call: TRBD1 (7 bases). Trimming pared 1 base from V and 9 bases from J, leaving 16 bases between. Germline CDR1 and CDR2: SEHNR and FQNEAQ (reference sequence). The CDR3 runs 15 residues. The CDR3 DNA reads TGTGCCAGCAGCTTAGAGGGGGCGGGAACCGGTGAGCAGTTCTTC. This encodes CASSLEGAGTGEQFF. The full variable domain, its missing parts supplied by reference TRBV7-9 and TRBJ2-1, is DTGVSQNPRHKITKRGQNVTFRCDPISEHNRLYWYRQTLGQGPEFLTYFQNEAQLEKSRLLSDRFSAERPKGSFSTLEIQRTEQGDSAMYLCASSLEGAGTGEQFFGPGTRLTVL.

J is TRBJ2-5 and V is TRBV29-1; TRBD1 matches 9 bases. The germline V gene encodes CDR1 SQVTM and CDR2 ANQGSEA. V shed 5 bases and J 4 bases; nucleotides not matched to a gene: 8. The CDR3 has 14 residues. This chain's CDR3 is CSVIGTGRGETQYF. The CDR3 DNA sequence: TGCAGCGTTATCGGGACAGGGAGGGGAGAGACCCAGTACTTC.

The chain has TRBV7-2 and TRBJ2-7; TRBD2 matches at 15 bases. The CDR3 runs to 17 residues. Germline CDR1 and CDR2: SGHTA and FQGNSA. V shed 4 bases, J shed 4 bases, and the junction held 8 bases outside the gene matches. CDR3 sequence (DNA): TGTGCCAGCAGCTCAGCAGGGACTAGCGGGAGGTATTACGAGCAGTACTTC. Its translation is CASSSAGTSGRYYEQYF.

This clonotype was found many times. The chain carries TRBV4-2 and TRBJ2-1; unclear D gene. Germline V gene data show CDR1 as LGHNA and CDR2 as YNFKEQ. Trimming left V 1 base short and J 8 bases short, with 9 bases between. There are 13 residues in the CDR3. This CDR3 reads CASSQGMADEQFF. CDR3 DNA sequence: TGTGCCAGCAGCCAAGGAATGGCGGATGAGCAGTTCTTC.

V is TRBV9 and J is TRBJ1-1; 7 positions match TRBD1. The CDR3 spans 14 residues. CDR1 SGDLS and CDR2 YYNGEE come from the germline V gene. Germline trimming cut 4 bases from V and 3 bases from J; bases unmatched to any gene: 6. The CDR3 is CASSPQTGYTEAFF. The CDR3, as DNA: TGTGCCAGCAGCCCCCAGACAGGGTACACTGAAGCTTTCTTT.

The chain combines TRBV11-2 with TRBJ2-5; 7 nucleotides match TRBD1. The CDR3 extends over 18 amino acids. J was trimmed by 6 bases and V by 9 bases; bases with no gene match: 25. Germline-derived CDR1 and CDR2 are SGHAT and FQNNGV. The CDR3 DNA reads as TGTGCCAGTCCCTTCCTCAAATCGCCCCGGGACAGCCGTCAGACCCAGTACTTC. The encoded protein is CASPFLKSPRDSRQTQYF.

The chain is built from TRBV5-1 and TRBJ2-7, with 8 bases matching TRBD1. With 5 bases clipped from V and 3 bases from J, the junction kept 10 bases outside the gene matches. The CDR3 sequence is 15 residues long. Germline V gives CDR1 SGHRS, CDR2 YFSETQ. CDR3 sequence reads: CASSTNTGGSYEQYF. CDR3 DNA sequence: TGCGCCAGCAGTACCAACACAGGGGGAAGCTACGAGCAGTACTTC. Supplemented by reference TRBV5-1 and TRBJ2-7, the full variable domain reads KAGVTQTPRYLIKTRGQQVTLSCSPISGHRSVSWYQQTPGQGLQFLFEYFSETQRNKGNFPGRFSGRQFSNSRSEMNVSTLELGDSALYLCASSTNTGGSYEQYFGPGTRLTVT.

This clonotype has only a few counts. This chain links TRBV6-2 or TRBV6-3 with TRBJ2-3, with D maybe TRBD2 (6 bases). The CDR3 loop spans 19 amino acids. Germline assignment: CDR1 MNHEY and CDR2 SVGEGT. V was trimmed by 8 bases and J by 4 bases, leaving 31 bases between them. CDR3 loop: CASDGSRPIHGSRADTQYF. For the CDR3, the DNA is TGTGCCAGCGATGGATCAAGACCAATTCACGGGAGTCGGGCAGATACGCAGTATTTT.

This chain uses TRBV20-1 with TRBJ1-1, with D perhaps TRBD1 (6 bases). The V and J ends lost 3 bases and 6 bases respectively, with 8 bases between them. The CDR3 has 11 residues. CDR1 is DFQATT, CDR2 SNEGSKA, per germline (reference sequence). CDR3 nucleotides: TGCAGTGCTAGTCGGGGGCCTGAAGCTTTCTTT. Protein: CSASRGPEAFF.

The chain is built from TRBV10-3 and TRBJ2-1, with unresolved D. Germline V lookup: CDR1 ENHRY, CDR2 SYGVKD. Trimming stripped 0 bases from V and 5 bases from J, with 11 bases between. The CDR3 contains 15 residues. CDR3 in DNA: TGTGCCATCAGTGAGTCCGAAGGGAACCACAATGAGCAGTTCTTC. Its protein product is CAISESEGNHNEQFF.

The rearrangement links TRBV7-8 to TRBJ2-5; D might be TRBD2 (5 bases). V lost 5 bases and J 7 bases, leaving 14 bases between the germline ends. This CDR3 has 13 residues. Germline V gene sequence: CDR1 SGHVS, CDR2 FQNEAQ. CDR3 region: CASSPRDLWTQYF. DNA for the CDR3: TGTGCCAGCAGCCCCCGGGATCTATGGACCCAGTACTTC.

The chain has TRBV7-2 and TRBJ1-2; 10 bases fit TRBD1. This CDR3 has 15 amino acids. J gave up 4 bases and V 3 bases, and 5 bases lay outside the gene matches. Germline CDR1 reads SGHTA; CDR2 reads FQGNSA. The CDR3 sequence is CASSFWTGGTYGYTF. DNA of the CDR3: TGTGCCAGCAGCTTTTGGACAGGGGGGACCTATGGCTACACCTTC.

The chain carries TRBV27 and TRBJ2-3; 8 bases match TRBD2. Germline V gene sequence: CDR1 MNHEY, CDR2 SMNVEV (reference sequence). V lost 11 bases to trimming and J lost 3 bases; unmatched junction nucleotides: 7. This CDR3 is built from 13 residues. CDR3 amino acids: CAPTGGTTDTQYF. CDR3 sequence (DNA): TGTGCCCCCACGGGGGGGACTACAGATACGCAGTATTTT.

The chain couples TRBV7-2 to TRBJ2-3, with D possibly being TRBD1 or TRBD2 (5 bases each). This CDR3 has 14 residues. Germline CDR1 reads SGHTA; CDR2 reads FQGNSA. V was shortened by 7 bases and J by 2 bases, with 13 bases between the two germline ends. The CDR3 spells CASTSGPDTDTQYF. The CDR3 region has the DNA TGTGCCAGCACCTCGGGACCAGACACAGATACGCAGTATTTT. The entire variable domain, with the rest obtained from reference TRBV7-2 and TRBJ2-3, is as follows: GAGVSQSPSNKVTEKGKDVELRCDPISGHTALYWYRQSLGQGLEFLIYFQGNSAPDKSGLPSDRFSAERTGGSVSTLTIQRTQQEDSAVYLCASTSGPDTDTQYFGPGTRLTVL.

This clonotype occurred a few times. Here the CDR3 DNA reads TGTGCCAGCAGTTACTCGTATGGGGGGGAGAGTCAGCCCCAGCATTTT. Translation: CASSYSYGGESQPQHF. This chain connects TRBV6-5 to TRBJ1-5, with D possibly matching TRBD1 (5 bases). The CDR3 totals 16 residues. Germline V CDR1 and CDR2: MNHEY, SVGAGI. Trimming stripped 0 bases from V and 6 bases from J, with 15 bases between.

CDR3 sequence (DNA): TGTGCCACCAGTGATCGATCGACAGGTTTAGACCAGCCCCAGCATTTT. It codes for CATSDRSTGLDQPQHF. The rearrangement joins TRBV24-1 to TRBJ1-5; a weak D match, TRBD1 (6 bases). The germline V gene has CDR1 KGHDR and CDR2 SFDVKD. This CDR3 has 16 amino acids. The V and J ends lost 3 bases and 7 bases respectively, with 18 bases between them.

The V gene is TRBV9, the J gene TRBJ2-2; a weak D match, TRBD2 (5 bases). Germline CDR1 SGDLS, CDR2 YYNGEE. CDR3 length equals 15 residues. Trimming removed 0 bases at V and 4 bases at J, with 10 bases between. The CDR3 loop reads CASSVASTATGELFF. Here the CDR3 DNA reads TGTGCCAGCAGCGTAGCTAGCACAGCCACCGGGGAGCTGTTTTTT.

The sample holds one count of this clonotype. CDR3 bases: TGCAGTGCTAGAGATCCGAAGCGGGGCACGCAGTATTTT. Amino acid sequence: CSARDPKRGTQYF. This rearrangement joins TRBV20-1 to TRBJ2-3; 7 bases align to TRBD2. The CDR3 sequence is 13 residues long. The V gene's germline CDR1 is DFQATT and CDR2 SNEGSKA (reference sequence). Trimming cost V 0 bases and J 9 bases; bases outside gene matches: 6.